This TCR beta chain was recovered during a study of monozygotic twins with inflammatory bowel disease (dated by TCRdb to between 2018 and 2021). General notes on the study: The full study comprised some 30 monozygotic twin pairs: nine German pairs (four IBD-concordant, five IBD-discordant) and 19 IBD-discordant Danish pairs. The search for disease-associated traits relied mainly on comparing IBD patients with their genetically identical healthy co-twins within discordant pairs. Each individual had, on average, about 151 000 unique TCRalpha sequences and 181 000 unique TCRbeta sequences available for analysis. What the work shows at the level of the full study, not this receptor alone: The analysis was unable to tell different T cell subtypes apart. Repertoire similarity did not differ between concordant and discordant twins, possibly due to limited statistical power. Compared with healthy twins, IBD patients had fewer clonotypes in common with other individuals, a difference most pronounced in patients showing signs of disease activity. Because patients received different immunosuppressive treatments, the repertoires may have picked up extra background noise and variability between individuals. Measured by the inverse Simpson index, TCRbeta repertoire diversity was lower in IBD patients than in their healthy co-twins. No single strong signal or clonotype linked to IBD turned up in the results, so the idea that one exists was not supported.

The CDR3 covers 15 residues, taking in both the cysteine and the phenylalanine. Only the protein is available. From a lookup of the germline V gene, CDR1 and CDR2 are MGHRA and YSYEKL. The receptor library was made with 5' RACE. Preparation of each TCR library used roughly 3,300 ng of total RNA. cDNA was synthesized with SMARTScribe reverse transcriptase in eight separate reactions per sample. During cDNA synthesis, template switching was used to introduce unique molecular identifiers that contained a 6-nucleotide sample barcode. TCRalpha and TCRbeta cDNA was amplified in two nested PCRs of approximately 16 and 10 cycles, and bead purification was carried out after each PCR. Before amplification, the cDNA was treated with uracil DNA-glycosylase and purified using the QIAquick PCR purification kit. The second PCR added Illumina TruSeq-compatible adapters along with sample-specific barcodes. TapeStation and Qubit were used to check library quality and concentration, and 5 to 5.5 ng of each library was pooled. The pooled libraries were sequenced with 2 x 100 bp reads and custom sequencing primers on an Illumina HiSeq2500 single-index Rapid Run. On the authors' methods: MiGEC version 1.2.6 was used for UMI-based consensus assembly to correct PCR and sequencing errors. MiXCR version 2.1.1 handled V(D)J alignment, clonotype assembly and CDR3 extraction. Gene usage, clonotype sharing and MAIT/NKT TCR abundance were normalised by analysing the top 1000, 10 000 and 20 000 clonotypes per sample. After downsampling to 27 000 UMIs, diversity was calculated as the inverse Simpson index using the vegan R package. Statistical testing used paired Mann-Whitney U tests on the discordant twin pairs and applied Benjamini-Hochberg correction for multiple testing. The reads underwent TCRdb reprocessing, giving one record for each CDR3 protein sequence and no DNA. TCRdb, rather than the study authors, made the V and J calls. The data table for this sample lists roughly 140,000 distinct CDR3 sequences. Approximately 2.5% of the sample belongs to the ten largest clones.

On this clonotype itself: Its cognate antigen has yet to be identified.

From each donor, a roughly 2.6 ml peripheral blood sample was collected into PAXgene tubes and stored at -80 degrees C. Total RNA was isolated from whole blood with the PAXgene blood miRNA kit on an automated QIAcube, without T cell sorting. Peripheral blood from monozygotic twin pairs concordant or discordant for inflammatory bowel disease was subjected to deep TCRalpha and TCRbeta repertoire profiling with unique molecular barcoding. Smoking habits were recorded for all twin pairs, and individuals were classified as current, former or never smokers. The source of this sequence is a human donor with ulcerative colitis or Crohn's disease, or a healthy co-twin of an affected twin (not recorded which). The sequencing sample was made of blood. Recombination joined TRBV4-1 with TRBJ1-3; TCRdb reports TRBD1, a call that lacks DNA to check it against. For the CDR3, the sequence is CASSQDRGEGNTIYF.